The following is a T cell receptor beta chain sequence with its context. The target antigen is unknown. The data belong to a study of synovial regulatory T cells in juvenile arthritis. General study points: Synovial Tregs shared more CDR3 sequences with iaTregs than other blood Tregs. Largely private between patients, iaTreg TCR repertoires showed partial overlap with synovial Teff and blood CPL repertoires.

Germline values: CDR1 ENHRY, CDR2 SYGVKD. The CDR3 runs 18 residues. No DNA has been recorded. Profiled with immunoSEQ multiplex PCR; TCRdb holds only in-frame clones, not every one. This listing includes 10,000 or so clones. Sequencing was done on a sample of Treg cells from blood. The subset is: remaining (HLA-DR-negative) circulating blood Treg cells. This clonotype was obtained from a donor between 2 and 29 years old with juvenile idiopathic arthritis. This chain links TRBV10-3 with TRBJ2-1; the D call from TCRdb, TRBD2, cannot be confirmed without DNA. CDR3 loop: CAINTGTSGAGTYNEQFF.